These 25 T cell receptor beta chains were sequenced from one sample in a study of control samples from healthy donors and cancer patients. Assay: immunoSEQ multiplex PCR; the TCRdb copy retains only in-frame clones and omits some. This sample carries about 130,000 clones, 90% of them seen once, and the ten largest clones take more than 2%. Sequenced: blood. These receptors were taken from a man younger than 30 in good health.

The J gene is TRBJ1-1, the V gene TRBV3-1 (or the pseudogene TRBV3-2); D uncertain. Germline V gives CDR1 LGHDT, CDR2 YNNKEL (reference sequence). There are 15 residues in the CDR3. Deletions cut 0 bases from V and 0 bases from J, with 8 bases between. The CDR3, as DNA: TGTGCCAGCAGCCAAGATCCCATCATGAACACTGAAGCTTTCTTT. Translation: CASSQDPIMNTEAFF.

The rearrangement uses TRBV7-9 and TRBJ2-3; TRBD2 agrees at 10 bases. This CDR3 has 16 residues. V lost 4 bases and J lost 0; bases outside the gene matches: 4. Germline values: CDR1 SEHNR, CDR2 FQNEAQ (reference sequence). CDR3 sequence (DNA): TGTGCCAGCAGCTCCCGGACTAGCGGCAGCACAGATACGCAGTATTTT. Protein: CASSSRTSGSTDTQYF.

This chain joins TRBV4-1 and TRBJ2-2; D unclear. This CDR3 region has 13 residues. Germline CDR1 and CDR2: MGHRA and YSYEKL. Trimming removed 3 bases from V and 1 base from J, with 3 bases in between. The CDR3 region has the DNA TGCGCCAGCAGCCACAAGAACACCGGGGAGCTGTTTTTT. Protein product: CASSHKNTGELFF.

This chain connects TRBV5-1 to TRBJ2-5; D is ambiguous. The CDR3 is 14 residues long. Germline CDR1 is SGHRS and CDR2 is YFSETQ. Trimming removed 5 bases from V and 4 bases from J, with 15 bases in between. The CDR3 nucleotides read TGCGCCAGCAGTCAACCCCGTGTAGGAGAGACCCAGTACTTC. Encoded protein: CASSQPRVGETQYF.

The rearrangement joins TRBV30 to TRBJ2-3; 8 bases are a match to TRBD2. The CDR3 has 15 amino acids. Germline lookup yields CDR1 GTSNPN and CDR2 SVGIG (reference sequence). With 0 bases clipped from V and 4 bases from J, the junction kept 6 bases outside the gene matches. The CDR3 DNA follows: TGTGCCTGGAGTGTATCCGGGGGGGCGGCAGATACGCAGTATTTT. Its protein product is CAWSVSGGAADTQYF.

This clone was counted a few times. The chain couples TRBV29-1 to TRBJ2-6, with no clear D. The CDR3 totals 16 residues. In germline, CDR1 is SQVTM, CDR2 ANQGSEA. Trimming removed 4 bases at V and 0 bases at J, with 13 bases between. CDR3 nucleotide sequence: TGCAGCGTTGTTACGGATTACCTCTCTGGGGCCAACGTCCTGACTTTC. This codes for CSVVTDYLSGANVLTF.

The V and J genes are TRBV28 and TRBJ1-3; D ambiguous. The CDR3 has 15 amino acids. V lost 5 bases, J lost 0 bases, and 11 bases lay in between. Germline CDR1 reads MDHEN; CDR2 reads SYDVKM. The CDR3 DNA reads as TGTGCCAGCAGTACCCAGAAAAGCTCTGGAAACACCATATATTTT. As protein: CASSTQKSSGNTIYF.

The chain has TRBV23-1 and TRBJ1-3; possible D gene TRBD1, 6 bases. TRBV23-1 falls under the ORF class, with uncertain function. Trimming pared 7 bases from V and 7 bases from J, leaving 20 bases between. The CDR3 is 15 amino acids. CDR3 region: CASKISRGAGNTIYF. CDR3 coding DNA: TGCGCCAGCAAGATCTCCCGGGGGGCCGGGAACACCATATATTTT.

The CDR3 is CASSYGPWERYEQYF. CDR3 coding DNA: TGTGCCAGCAGTTACGGGCCTTGGGAGAGATACGAGCAGTACTTC. The chain carries TRBV6-5 and TRBJ2-7, with D possibly TRBD2 on 5 matching bases. The CDR3 contains 15 residues. CDR1 and CDR2 (germline): MNHEY, SVGAGI. V shed 2 bases and J shed 4 bases, with 15 bases lying between them.

This clone was seen just once. The sample contains more than one DNA sequence encoding this CDR3. This chain links TRBV3-1 (or the pseudogene TRBV3-2) with TRBJ1-1; no firm D call. This CDR3 region has 12 residues. Germline-derived CDR1 and CDR2 are LGHDT and YNNKEL (reference sequence). V dropped 1 base and J dropped 8 bases, with 8 bases sitting between them. CDR3 sequence reads: CASSQGPGEAFF. In DNA form, the CDR3 reads TGTGCCAGCAGCCAAGGTCCCGGAGAAGCTTTCTTT.

This chain's CDR3 is CASSQDREGEKLFF. CDR3 in DNA: TGCGCCAGCAGCCAAGACAGGGAAGGTGAAAAACTGTTTTTT. The rearrangement uses TRBV5-1 and TRBJ1-4; 7 bases map to TRBD1. V shed 4 bases, J shed 7 bases, and the junction held 7 bases outside the gene matches. Per the germline V gene, CDR1 is SGHRS and CDR2 is YFSETQ. The CDR3 contains 14 residues.

This clone was observed a single time. The J gene is TRBJ2-1, the V gene TRBV12-3 or TRBV12-4; a possible D gene is TRBD2 (5 bases). The CDR3 consists of 12 residues. The V end was cut by 8 bases, the J end by 3 bases, with 8 bases between. CDR3 coding DNA: TGTGCCAGCCTAGCAAACTACAATGAGCAGTTCTTC. Translated, it gives CASLANYNEQFF.

In its sample, this clone was seen a few times. V gene TRBV27 combines with J gene TRBJ1-1, with D perhaps TRBD1 (5 bases). CDR1 and CDR2 (germline): MNHEY, SMNVEV (reference sequence). V was pared by 2 bases and J by 3 bases, with 10 bases between. This CDR3 has 14 amino acids. CDR3 nucleotide sequence: TGTGCCAGCAGTTTACAGGGTAGGTACACTGAAGCTTTCTTT. Its translation is CASSLQGRYTEAFF.

The genes are TRBV5-6 and TRBJ1-1; D is unresolved. Germline V gives CDR1 SGHDT, CDR2 YYEEEE. V lost 0 bases to trimming and J lost 7 bases, with 4 bases between them. The CDR3 runs 11 residues. CDR3 in amino acids: CASSLGIEAFF. DNA for the CDR3: TGTGCCAGCAGCTTGGGTATTGAAGCTTTCTTT. Filled out from reference TRBV5-6 and TRBJ1-1, the complete variable domain reads DAGVTQSPTHLIKTRGQQVTLRCSPKSGHDTVSWYQQALGQGPQFIFQYYEEEERQRGNFPDRFSGHQFPNYSSELNVNALLLGDSALYLCASSLGIEAFFGQGTRLTVV.

This chain joins TRBV15 and TRBJ1-3; 8 bases map to TRBD1. V was clipped by 1 base and J by 3 bases; unmatched bases: 8. CDR3 size: 17 residues. From germline, CDR1 is LNHNV and CDR2 YYDKDF (reference sequence). The CDR3 DNA is TGTGCCACCAGCAGAGGCGGCAGGGGGCAGGGTGGAAACACCATATATTTT. It is translated as CATSRGGRGQGGNTIYF.

The chain carries TRBV12-3 or TRBV12-4 and TRBJ1-1; possibly TRBD1 for D (5 bases). The V and J ends lost 7 bases and 0 bases respectively, with 9 bases between them. The CDR3 has 13 residues. The CDR3 nucleotides are TGTGCCAGCAAAGACAGAATGAACACTGAAGCTTTCTTT. It codes for CASKDRMNTEAFF.

V is TRBV28 and J is TRBJ1-3; D remains ambiguous. Deletions cut 2 bases from V and 0 bases from J, with 8 bases between. The CDR3 has 15 residues. Germline V gene lookup returns CDR1 MDHEN and CDR2 SYDVKM. CDR3 bases: TGTGCCAGCAGTTTAATGGAGAGCTCTGGAAACACCATATATTTT. Protein sequence: CASSLMESSGNTIYF. Together with reference TRBV28 and TRBJ1-3, the CDR3 gives the full variable domain: DVKVTQSSRYLVKRTGEKVFLECVQDMDHENMFWYRQDPGLGLRLIYFSYDVKMKEKGDIPEGYSVSREKKERFSLILESASTNQTSMYLCASSLMESSGNTIYFGEGSWLTVV.

This clone was recorded only once. The chain employs TRBV27 and TRBJ1-4; D is undetermined. Germline V CDR1 and CDR2: MNHEY, SMNVEV (reference sequence). The CDR3 loop spans 12 amino acids. V lost 6 bases and J 8 bases, leaving 10 bases between the germline ends. This CDR3 is CASSETREKLFF. The CDR3 DNA reads as TGTGCCAGCAGCGAAACACGAGAAAAACTGTTTTTT.

The chain employs TRBV2 and TRBJ2-7; D remains unclear. Trimming left V 7 bases short and J 0 bases short, with 7 bases between. The length of the CDR3 is 12 residues. Germline assignment: CDR1 SNHLY and CDR2 FYNNEI. The CDR3 spells CASTALSYEQYF. CDR3 in DNA: TGTGCCAGCACCGCACTCTCCTACGAGCAGTACTTC.

The chain couples TRBV3-1 (or the pseudogene TRBV3-2) to TRBJ2-1; D not resolved. The germline V and J ends were trimmed by 0 bases and 8 bases, with 11 bases remaining between them. Per the germline V gene, CDR1 is LGHDT and CDR2 is YNNKEL (reference sequence). CDR3 length: 14 residues. The CDR3 DNA sequence: TGTGCCAGCAGCCAAGATGAGCTCCGCGATGAGCAGTTCTTC. Amino acid sequence: CASSQDELRDEQFF.

V gene TRBV7-9 combines with J gene TRBJ2-5; TRBD1 is a possible D gene (6 bases). V gave up 1 base and J gave up 1 base, with 7 bases separating them. Germline loops: CDR1 SEHNR, CDR2 FQNEAQ (reference sequence). This CDR3 spans 14 amino acids. CDR3: CASSLEDSQETQYF. The CDR3 DNA is TGTGCCAGCAGCTTAGAGGACAGCCAAGAGACCCAGTACTTC.

The chain links TRBV19 to TRBJ1-5; no firm D call. The V end was cut by 4 bases, the J end by 3 bases, with 4 bases between. In germline, CDR1 is LNHDA, CDR2 SQIVND (reference sequence). The CDR3 totals 12 residues. The CDR3 coding sequence is TGTGCCAGTAGTAGAAACAATCAGCCCCAGCATTTT. It translates to CASSRNNQPQHF.

This chain links TRBV5-1 with TRBJ2-5; weak D call: TRBD1 (6 bases). The V gene's germline CDR1 is SGHRS and CDR2 YFSETQ. CDR3 length: 15 residues. Between the trimmed V and J ends, which lost 4 bases and 0 bases, there was a span of 13 bases. This CDR3 is CASSTADSYQETQYF. In DNA form, the CDR3 reads TGCGCCAGCAGCACGGCGGACAGCTACCAAGAGACCCAGTACTTC.

The rearrangement links TRBV3-1 (or the pseudogene TRBV3-2) to TRBJ1-5; possibly TRBD1 for D (6 bases). This CDR3 contains 14 residues. Trimming removed 3 bases from V and 2 bases from J, with 8 bases in between. Germline-derived CDR1 and CDR2 are LGHDT and YNNKEL (reference sequence). The CDR3 sequence is CASSQGAGNQPQHF. The CDR3 bases are TGTGCCAGCAGCCAGGGGGCGGGCAATCAGCCCCAGCATTTT.

This clone has more than one count but fewer than ten. The V gene is TRBV19, the J gene TRBJ1-2; D is possibly TRBD1 (6 bases). V lost 3 bases to trimming and J lost 0 bases, with 17 bases between them. This CDR3 spans 17 amino acids. CDR1 and CDR2 (germline): LNHDA, SQIVND (reference sequence). This CDR3 reads CASSILFPTGSNYGYTF. DNA of the CDR3: TGTGCCAGTAGTATTCTTTTCCCGACAGGATCTAACTATGGCTACACCTTC.